Included here is one T cell receptor (beta chain) sequence, with context. Specified treatment: some 19 received Ad26.COV2.S at low or high dose, single or two shots; 5 received placebo; per-sample allocation not given. The study sampled participants on day 63 after the first vaccine or placebo injection. A Boston donor was an adult aged 18-55 years. These data originate in a study of Ad26.COV2.S vaccination and SARS-CoV-2 variants. Study in general: Sample donor was a member of the COV1001 Ad26.COV2.S trial arm. The study gave Ad26.COV2.S intramuscularly, once or twice 56 days apart.

Assay: immunoSEQ multiplex PCR; the TCRdb copy retains only in-frame clones and omits some. The sample has roughly 380,000 clones, roughly 87% seen once; the top ten hold roughly 3.1%. Here the sequenced sample was peripheral blood, taken in a trial of Ad26.COV2.S vaccine versus placebo. This TCR was sampled from a person between 18 and 65 years old who received the Ad26.COV2.S COVID-19 vaccine or a placebo.

CDR3 in amino acids: CSVYREARSMGAFF. CDR3 DNA sequence: TGCAGCGTTTACAGGGAGGCAAGATCGATGGGAGCTTTCTTT. The chain joins TRBV29-1 to TRBJ1-1, with D tentatively TRBD1 (6 bases). Trimming left V 5 bases short and J 10 bases short, with 23 bases between. CDR1 and CDR2 (germline): SQVTM, ANQGSEA. This CDR3 is 14 amino acids long.